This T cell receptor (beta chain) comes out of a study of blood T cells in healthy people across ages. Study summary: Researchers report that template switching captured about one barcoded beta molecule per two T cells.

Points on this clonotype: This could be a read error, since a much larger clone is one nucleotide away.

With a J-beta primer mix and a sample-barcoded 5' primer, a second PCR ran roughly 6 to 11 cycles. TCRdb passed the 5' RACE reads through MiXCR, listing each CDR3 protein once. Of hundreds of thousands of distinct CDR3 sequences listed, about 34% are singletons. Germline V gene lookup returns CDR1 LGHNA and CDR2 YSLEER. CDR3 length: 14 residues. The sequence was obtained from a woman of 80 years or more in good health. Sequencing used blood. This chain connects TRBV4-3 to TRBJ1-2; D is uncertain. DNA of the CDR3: TGCACCAGCAGCCAAGATCGTTGGGGTCTCGGCTACACCTTC. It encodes CTSSQDRWGLGYTF.